A selection of T cell receptor beta chains follows, all from one sample in a study of response to subunit inactivated influenza vaccine. TCRdb reanalysed the RT-PCR reads using MiXCR and keeps one entry per CDR3 protein. In the table there are about 520,000 distinct CDR3 sequences, approximately 7.3% of which are singletons. The specimen comprised PBMCs from blood, sampled 23 months after vaccination. These receptor sequences come from a man aged 50-75 years who received an inactivated influenza vaccine. Each CDR3 is given with its conserved first and last residue. D genes are given only for firm matches. Rows may omit the clone size; those that give it use once, few, many or a size class.

D gene	V gene	J gene	clone size	CDR3 DNA	CDR3 protein
TRBD1	TRBV20-1	TRBJ2-7	-	TGCAGTGCTAGAGGTGGACGGACAGGGGTCCGACTGTACTACGAGCAGTACTTC	CSARGGRTGVRLYYEQYF
-	TRBV20-1	TRBJ2-3	many	TGCAGTGCCAAGAGGTCAGGGGGCACAGATACGCAGTATTTT	CSAKRSGGTDTQYF
-	TRBV14	TRBJ2-1	few	TGTGCCAGCAGCCACCACAATGAGCAGTTCTTC	CASSHHNEQFF
-	TRBV4-2	TRBJ1-2	-	TGTGCCAGCAGCCGCGGCGGCCTAGATGGCTACACCTTC	CASSRGGLDGYTF
-	TRBV6-1	TRBJ2-6	-	TGTGCCAGCAGTGAACCCTGGGCGGGTGGGGCCAACGTCCTGACTTTC	CASSEPWAGGANVLTF
TRBD2	TRBV4-1	TRBJ2-3	-	TGCGCCAGCAGCCAAGGTCTCGCGGGAGTCACAGATACGCAGTATTTT	CASSQGLAGVTDTQYF
-	TRBV5-5	TRBJ2-1	-	TGTGCCAGCAGCTTGCAGTCTAACTCCTACAATGAGCAGTTCTTC	CASSLQSNSYNEQFF
-	TRBV20-1	TRBJ1-1	-	TGCAGTGCTAGAGATCTCCCTGAAGCTTTCTTT	CSARDLPEAFF
-	TRBV5-5	TRBJ2-1	-	TGTGCCAGCAGCTTGATCCGGGGCAGGGACAATGAGCAGTTCTTC	CASSLIRGRDNEQFF
-	TRBV5-1	TRBJ2-7	many	TGCGCCAGCAGAAGTGGAACAGGGACCTACGAGCAGTACTTC	CASRSGTGTYEQYF
TRBD1	TRBV4-2	TRBJ2-7	many	TGTGCCAGCAGCCTTCCGGGACAGGGGTTCTACGAGCAGTACTTC	CASSLPGQGFYEQYF
-	TRBV29-1	TRBJ1-5	many	TGCAGCGTTGGTAATAGCAATCAGCCCCAGCATTTT	CSVGNSNQPQHF
-	TRBV20-1	TRBJ1-1	many	TGCAGTGCTAGATTCGACAGGAACACTGAAGCTTTCTTT	CSARFDRNTEAFF
-	TRBV29-1	TRBJ2-2	many	TGCAGCTTCAGCGAATCGAACACCGGGGAGCTGTTTTTT	CSFSESNTGELFF
-	TRBV5-1	TRBJ2-3	few	TGCGCCAGCAGCTTCCAGAGAACAGATACGCAGTATTTT	CASSFQRTDTQYF
TRBD1	TRBV29-1	TRBJ2-3	many	TGCAGCGTTGAAGATCAGACAGGGCGGGATACGCAGTATTTT	CSVEDQTGRDTQYF
TRBD1	TRBV6-5	TRBJ2-1	-	TGTGCCAGCAGTTACTCTTTGGCGGACAGGGGGAAGTTCTTC	CASSYSLADRGKFF
-	TRBV15	TRBJ2-1	few	TGTGCCACCAGCATCGGGGGAATGGTTTATGAGCAGTTCTTC	CATSIGGMVYEQFF
-	TRBV12-3/TRBV12-4	TRBJ2-7	-	TGTGCCAGCAGTAGGACCCTGGTTTACGAGCAGTACTTC	CASSRTLVYEQYF
-	TRBV20-1	TRBJ1-2	few	TGCAGTGCTAGATTACAGGATCCGGGAGACTATGGCTACTCCTTC	CSARLQDPGDYGYSF
-	TRBV29-1	TRBJ2-3	-	TGCAGCGTTGATGAGGGAAACACAGATACGCAGTATTTT	CSVDEGNTDTQYF
-	TRBV11-1	TRBJ2-1	-	TGTGCCAGCAGCTTAGACCCTGTCGGGAATGAGCAGTTCTTC	CASSLDPVGNEQFF
-	TRBV2	TRBJ2-7	few	TGTGCCAGCACCCAGGGGCACGAGCAGTACTTC	CASTQGHEQYF
-	TRBV4-3	TRBJ1-4	-	TGCGCCAGCAGCCAAGGGGCAGGGCAGGATGAAAAACTGTTTTTT	CASSQGAGQDEKLFF
TRBD1	TRBV20-1	TRBJ2-4	few	TGCAGTGCTAGAGACGGAGGGACAGGGGCCGTCTCTGGTCAGTACTTC	CSARDGGTGAVSGQYF
TRBD1	TRBV12-3/TRBV12-4	TRBJ1-2	many	TGTGCCAGCACCCTGACAGGGTACGGCTACACCTTC	CASTLTGYGYTF
TRBD2	TRBV10-3	TRBJ2-7	-	TGTGCCATCAGGGCGGGGGAGACGTACGAGCAGTACTTC	CAIRAGETYEQYF
-	TRBV20-1	TRBJ2-3	few	TGCAGTGCTAGAGACCCACCCAGGGATACGCAGTATTTT	CSARDPPRDTQYF
-	TRBV4-3	TRBJ2-3	-	TGCGCCAGCAGCCAAGATGTTGGCACAGATACGCAGTATTTT	CASSQDVGTDTQYF
-	TRBV30	TRBJ1-5	few	TGTGCCTGGAGTGTGGATCGGCTCAATCAGCCCCAGCATTTT	CAWSVDRLNQPQHF
-	TRBV20-1	TRBJ1-2	few	TGCAGTGCTAGTGTCGACCATGGCTACACCTTC	CSASVDHGYTF
-	TRBV5-1	TRBJ2-7	many	TGCGCCAGCAGCCTGGACGGAGCCTACGAGCAGTACTTC	CASSLDGAYEQYF
-	TRBV21-1	TRBJ2-6	many	TGTGCCAGCAGCACCCGACTTAGCGGGGGAGTATCTGGGGCCAACGTCCTGACTTTC	CASSTRLSGGVSGANVLTF
TRBD2	TRBV9	TRBJ2-7	-	TGTGCCAGCAGCCCCGGAGCGGGAGGGGGGTCCTACGAGCAGTACTTC	CASSPGAGGGSYEQYF
-	TRBV10-2	TRBJ1-4	few	TGCGCCAGCAGTGGTCATGGATACCAAGCCGGATTTAATGAAAAACTGTTTTTT	CASSGHGYQAGFNEKLFF
TRBD2	TRBV5-4	TRBJ2-4	-	TGTGCCAGCAGCCCTGGGACTAGCGGGCCCAGGGAACAGTACTTC	CASSPGTSGPREQYF
-	TRBV12-3/TRBV12-4	TRBJ1-1	few	TGTGCCAGCAGTTTAACGTCAGAATATTTAGCTGAAGCTTTCTTT	CASSLTSEYLAEAFF
TRBD1	TRBV7-8	TRBJ1-1	-	TGTGCCAGCAGCTTAGTTCCCCTGACAGGGCACATGAACACTGAAGCTTTCTTT	CASSLVPLTGHMNTEAFF
TRBD1	TRBV10-3	TRBJ1-5	-	TGTGCCATCAGCACCCAGGGGGATCAGCCCCAGCATTTT	CAISTQGDQPQHF
-	TRBV20-1	TRBJ2-4	-	TGCAGTGCTTCCCAGGGAGGCAAAAACATTCAGTACTTC	CSASQGGKNIQYF
-	TRBV28	TRBJ2-1	few	TGTGCCAGCAGTGGGGGGCCAGTCAATGAGCAGTTCTTC	CASSGGPVNEQFF
TRBD1	TRBV12-3/TRBV12-4	TRBJ2-7	few	TGTGCCAGCAGTCCGGGGACAGGGTGGAACTACGAGCAGTACTTC	CASSPGTGWNYEQYF
-	TRBV5-1	TRBJ2-5	-	TGCGCCAGCAGTATTCCGGGGGAGGCGGAGACCCAGTACTTC	CASSIPGEAETQYF
TRBD2	TRBV5-6	TRBJ2-7	-	TGTGCCAGCAGCCCCGGGGGTGTGGGGAGGGACTACGAGCAGTACTTC	CASSPGGVGRDYEQYF
-	TRBV4-2	TRBJ1-1	-	TGTGCCAGCAGCCAAGTCACAGCCATGAACACTGAAGCTTTCTTT	CASSQVTAMNTEAFF
-	TRBV7-2	TRBJ2-3	few	TGTGCCGGAGGCCGACCCGGCACAGATACGCAGTATTTT	CAGGRPGTDTQYF